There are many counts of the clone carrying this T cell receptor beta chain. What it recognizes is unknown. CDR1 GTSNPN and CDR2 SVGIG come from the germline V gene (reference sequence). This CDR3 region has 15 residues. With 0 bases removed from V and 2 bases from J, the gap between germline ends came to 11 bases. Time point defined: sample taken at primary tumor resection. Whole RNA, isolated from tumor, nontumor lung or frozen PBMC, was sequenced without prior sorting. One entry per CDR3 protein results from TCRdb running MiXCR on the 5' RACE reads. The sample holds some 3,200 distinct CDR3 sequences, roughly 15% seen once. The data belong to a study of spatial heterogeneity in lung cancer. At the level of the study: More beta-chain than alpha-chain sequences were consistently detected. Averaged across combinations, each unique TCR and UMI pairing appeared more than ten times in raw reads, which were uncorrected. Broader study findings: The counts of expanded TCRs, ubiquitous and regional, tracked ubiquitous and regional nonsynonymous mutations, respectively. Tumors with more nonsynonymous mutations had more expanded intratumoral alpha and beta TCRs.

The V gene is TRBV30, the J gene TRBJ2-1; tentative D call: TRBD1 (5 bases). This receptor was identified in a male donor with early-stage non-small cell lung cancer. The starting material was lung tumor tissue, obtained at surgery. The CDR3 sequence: CAWSVGDRAYNEQFF. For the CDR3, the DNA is TGTGCCTGGAGTGTTGGAGACAGAGCCTACAATGAGCAGTTCTTC. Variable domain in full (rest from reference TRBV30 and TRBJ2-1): SQTIHQWPATLVQPVGSPLSLECTVEGTSNPNLYWYRQAAGRGLQLLFYSVGIGQISSEVPQNLSASRPQDRQFILSSKKLLLSDSGFYLCAWSVGDRAYNEQFFGPGTRLTVL.